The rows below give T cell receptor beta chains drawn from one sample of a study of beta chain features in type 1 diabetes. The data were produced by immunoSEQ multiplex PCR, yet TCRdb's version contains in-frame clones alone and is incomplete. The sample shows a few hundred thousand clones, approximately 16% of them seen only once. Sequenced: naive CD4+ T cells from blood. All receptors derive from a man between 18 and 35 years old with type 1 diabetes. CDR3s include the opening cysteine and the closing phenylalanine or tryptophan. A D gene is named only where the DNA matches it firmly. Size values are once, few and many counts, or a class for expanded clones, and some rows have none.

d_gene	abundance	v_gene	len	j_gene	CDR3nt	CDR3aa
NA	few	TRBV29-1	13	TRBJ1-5	TGCAGCGTTGGAGACGGTTACAATCAGCCCCAGCATTTT	CSVGDGYNQPQHF
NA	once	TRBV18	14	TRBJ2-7	TGTGCCAGCTCACCACGGCAGGCCACCTACGAGCAGTACTTC	CASSPRQATYEQYF
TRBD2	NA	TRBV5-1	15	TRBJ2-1	TGCGCCAGCAGCTTGGCGGCTAGCGGGGGGGGAGAGCAGTTCTTC	CASSLAASGGGEQFF
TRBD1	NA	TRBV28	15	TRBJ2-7	TGTGCCAGCAGTTCCCCGGGACAGCGTGCCTACGAGCAGTACTTC	CASSSPGQRAYEQYF
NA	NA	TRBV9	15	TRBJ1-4	TGTGCCAGCAGCCCGCCGCGTGCGGGTAATGAAAAACTGTTTTTT	CASSPPRAGNEKLFF
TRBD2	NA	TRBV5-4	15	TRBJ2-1	TGTGCCAGCAGCTCACCTAGCGGGGGGTTAAATGAGCAGTTCTTC	CASSSPSGGLNEQFF
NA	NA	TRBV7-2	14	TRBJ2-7	TGTGCCAGCAGCTTAGTTGCAGGGTCCTACGAGCAGTACTTC	CASSLVAGSYEQYF
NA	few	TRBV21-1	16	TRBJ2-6	TGTGCCAGCAGCAAACGGGGAGGGAGAGGGGCCAACGTCCTGACTTTC	CASSKRGGRGANVLTF
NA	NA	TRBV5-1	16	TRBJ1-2	TGCGCCAGCAGCTTGGCCAGCTATACAGCTAACTATGGCTACACCTTC	CASSLASYTANYGYTF
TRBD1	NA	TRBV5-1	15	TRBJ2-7	TGCGCCAGCAGCTCCGACAGGGTTCATCCCTACGAGCAGTACTTC	CASSSDRVHPYEQYF
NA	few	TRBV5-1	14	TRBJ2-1	TGCGCCAGCAGCTTGCACACCGCGGGCAATGAGCAGTTCTTC	CASSLHTAGNEQFF
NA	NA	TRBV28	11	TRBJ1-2	TGTGCCAGCGCGGCAGTCTATGGCTACACCTTC	CASAAVYGYTF
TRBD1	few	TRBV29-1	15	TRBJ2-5	TGCAGCGTTGACTCACAGGGACAGTGGGGAGAGACCCAGTACTTC	CSVDSQGQWGETQYF
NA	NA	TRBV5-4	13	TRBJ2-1	TGTGCCAGCAGCCACCCCGGTAGCAATGAGCAGTTCTTC	CASSHPGSNEQFF
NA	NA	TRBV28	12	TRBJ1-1	TGTGCCAGCAGTACAGACCAACCTGAAGCTTTCTTT	CASSTDQPEAFF
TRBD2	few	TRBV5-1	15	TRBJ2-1	TGCGCCAGCAGCAGATTAGCGGGGGTTACGCATGAGCAGTTCTTC	CASSRLAGVTHEQFF
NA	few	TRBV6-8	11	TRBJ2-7	TGTGCCCGGTCCCTGTTTTGGGAGCAGTACTTC	CARSLFWEQYF
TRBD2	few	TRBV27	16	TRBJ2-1	TGTGCCAGCAGAGGAGTAGCGGGCCGGAAATACAATGAGCAGTTCTTC	CASRGVAGRKYNEQFF
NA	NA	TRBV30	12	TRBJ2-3	TGTGCCTGGAGCCTTACCAGGGATACGCAGTATTTT	CAWSLTRDTQYF
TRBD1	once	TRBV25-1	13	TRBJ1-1	TGTGCCAGCAGTGCCCAACAGGGGACTGAAGCTTTCTTT	CASSAQQGTEAFF
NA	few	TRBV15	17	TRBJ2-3	TGTGCCACCAGCAGAGGCGGGTTCGGGGTTAGCACAGATACGCAGTATTTT	CATSRGGFGVSTDTQYF
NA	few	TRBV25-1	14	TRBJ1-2	TGTGCCAGCAGTGATCCTAACTCAGGGTCTGGCTACACCTTC	CASSDPNSGSGYTF
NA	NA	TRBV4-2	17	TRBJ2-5	TGTGCCAGCAGCCAAAGCCCAAAGCCGGAGTCCCAAGAGACCCAGTACTTC	CASSQSPKPESQETQYF
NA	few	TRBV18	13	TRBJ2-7	TGTGCCAGCTCACCACCGGGCCCCTACGAGCAGTACTTC	CASSPPGPYEQYF
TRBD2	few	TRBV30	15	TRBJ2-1	TGTGCCTGGAGTGGACTAGCGGACGGTTACAATGAGCAGTTCTTC	CAWSGLADGYNEQFF
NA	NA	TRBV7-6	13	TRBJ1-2	TGTGCCAGCAGCTTAGCTCTGGGGGCTGGCTACACCTTC	CASSLALGAGYTF
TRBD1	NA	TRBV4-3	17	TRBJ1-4	TGCGCCAGCAGTTTCGGACAGGGGGTCCCGACAGGTGAAAAACTGTTTTTT	CASSFGQGVPTGEKLFF
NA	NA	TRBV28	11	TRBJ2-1	TGTGCCAGCAGTTTCGGCGGCCTCGCGTTCTTC	CASSFGGLAFF
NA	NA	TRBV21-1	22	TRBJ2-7	TGTGCCAGCAGCGGACCGGGACAGGTCAGACTAGCGGGCTTTTCGTGGTCCTACGAGCAGTACTTC	CASSGPGQVRLAGFSWSYEQYF
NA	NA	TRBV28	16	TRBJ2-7	TGTGCCAGCAGAAAGACACCACAGGGCTCCTCCTACGAGCAGTACTTC	CASRKTPQGSSYEQYF
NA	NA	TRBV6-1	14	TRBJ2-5	TGTGCCACCACTGCCGTCGGGGGCCAAGAGACCCAGTACTTC	CATTAVGGQETQYF
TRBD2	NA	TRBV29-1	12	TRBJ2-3	TGCAGCGTTGGGGGACTAGCAGATACGCAGTATTTT	CSVGGLADTQYF
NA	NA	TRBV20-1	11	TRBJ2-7	TGCAGTGCTAGGACGAGGTGGGAGCAGTACTTC	CSARTRWEQYF
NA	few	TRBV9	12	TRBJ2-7	TGTGCCAGCAGCGTACAGGAGGGCGAGCAGTACTTC	CASSVQEGEQYF
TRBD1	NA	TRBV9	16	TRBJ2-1	TGTGCCAGCAGCGTAGGAAAGGCTCGACAGGGCAATGAGCAGTTCTTC	CASSVGKARQGNEQFF
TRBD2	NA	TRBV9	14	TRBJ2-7	TGTGCCAGCAGGTGGGGGGGGACCTCCTACGAGCAGTACTTC	CASRWGGTSYEQYF